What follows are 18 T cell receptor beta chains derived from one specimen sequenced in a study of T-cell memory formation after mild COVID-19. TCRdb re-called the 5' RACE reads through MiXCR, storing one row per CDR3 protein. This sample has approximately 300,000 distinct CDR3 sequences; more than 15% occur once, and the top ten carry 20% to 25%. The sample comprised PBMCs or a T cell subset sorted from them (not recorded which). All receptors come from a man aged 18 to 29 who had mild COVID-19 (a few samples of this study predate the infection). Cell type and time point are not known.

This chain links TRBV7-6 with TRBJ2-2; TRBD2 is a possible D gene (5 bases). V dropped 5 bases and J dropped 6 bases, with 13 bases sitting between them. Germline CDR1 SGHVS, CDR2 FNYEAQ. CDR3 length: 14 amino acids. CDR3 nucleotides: TGTGCCAGCAGCGTCGGGGAATCGGCCGGGGAGCTGTTTTTT. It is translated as CASSVGESAGELFF. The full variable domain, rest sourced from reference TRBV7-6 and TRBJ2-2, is GAGVSQSPRYKVTKRGQDVALRCDPISGHVSLYWYRQALGQGPEFLTYFNYEAQQDKSGLPNDRFSAERPEGSISTLTIQRTEQRDSAMYRCASSVGESAGELFFGEGSRLTVL.

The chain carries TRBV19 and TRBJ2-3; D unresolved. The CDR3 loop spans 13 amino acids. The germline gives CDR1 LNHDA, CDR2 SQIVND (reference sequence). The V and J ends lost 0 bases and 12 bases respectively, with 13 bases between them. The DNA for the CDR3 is TGTGCCAGTAGTATAGATCGCCGTCTTACCCAGTATTTT. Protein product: CASSIDRRLTQYF.

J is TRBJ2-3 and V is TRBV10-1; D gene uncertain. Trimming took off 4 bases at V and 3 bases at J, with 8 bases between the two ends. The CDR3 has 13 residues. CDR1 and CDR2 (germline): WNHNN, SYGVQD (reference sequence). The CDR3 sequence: CASSGVLTDTQYF. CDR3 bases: TGCGCCAGCAGTGGCGTCCTAACAGATACGCAGTATTTT.

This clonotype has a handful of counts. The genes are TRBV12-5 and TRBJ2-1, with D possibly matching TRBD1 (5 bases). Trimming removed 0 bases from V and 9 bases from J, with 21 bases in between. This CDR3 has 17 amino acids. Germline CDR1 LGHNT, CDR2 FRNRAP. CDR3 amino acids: CASGLVILTTVMSEQFF. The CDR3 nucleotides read TGTGCTAGTGGTTTGGTAATCTTGACGACAGTGATGAGTGAGCAGTTCTTC.

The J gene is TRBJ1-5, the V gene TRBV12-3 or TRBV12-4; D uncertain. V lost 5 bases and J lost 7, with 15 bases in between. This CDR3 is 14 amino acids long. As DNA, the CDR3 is TGTGCCAGCAGTACATCCCTAGGAGGCCAGCCCCAGCATTTT. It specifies CASSTSLGGQPQHF.

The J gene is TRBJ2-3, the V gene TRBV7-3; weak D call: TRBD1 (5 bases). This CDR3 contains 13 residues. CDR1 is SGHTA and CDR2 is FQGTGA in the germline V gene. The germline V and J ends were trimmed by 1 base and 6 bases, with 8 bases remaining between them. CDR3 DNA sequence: TGTGCCAGCAGCTTAAGTAGGGGCGATACGCAGTATTTT. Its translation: CASSLSRGDTQYF.

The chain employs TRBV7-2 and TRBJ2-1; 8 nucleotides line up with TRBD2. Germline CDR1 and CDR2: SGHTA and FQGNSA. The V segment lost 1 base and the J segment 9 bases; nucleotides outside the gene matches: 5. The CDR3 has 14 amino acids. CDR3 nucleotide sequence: TGTGCCAGCAGCTTAGTCTTAACTAGCGGTGAGCAGTTCTTC. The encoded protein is CASSLVLTSGEQFF.

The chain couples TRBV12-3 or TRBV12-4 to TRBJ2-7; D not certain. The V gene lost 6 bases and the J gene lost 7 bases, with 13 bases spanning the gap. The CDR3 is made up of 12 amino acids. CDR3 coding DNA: TGTGCCAGCAGCAATGACCCCCGGGAGCAGTACTTC. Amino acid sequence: CASSNDPREQYF.

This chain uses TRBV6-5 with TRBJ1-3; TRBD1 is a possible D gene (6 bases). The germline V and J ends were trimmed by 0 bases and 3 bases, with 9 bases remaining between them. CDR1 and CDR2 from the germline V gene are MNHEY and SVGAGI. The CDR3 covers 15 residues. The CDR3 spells CASSYSQGSGNTIYF. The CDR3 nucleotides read TGTGCCAGCAGTTACTCGCAGGGGAGTGGAAACACCATATATTTT.

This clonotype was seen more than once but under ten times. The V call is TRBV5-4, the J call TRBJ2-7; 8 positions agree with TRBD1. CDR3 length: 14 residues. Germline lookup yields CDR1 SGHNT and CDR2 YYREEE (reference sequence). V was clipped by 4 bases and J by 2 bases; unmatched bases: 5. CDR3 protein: CASSGGQAAYEQYF. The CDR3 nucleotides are TGTGCCAGCAGCGGGGGACAGGCCGCCTACGAGCAGTACTTC.

The CDR3 region is CSVGGHSGNTIYF. The CDR3 nucleotides are TGCAGCGTTGGTGGCCACTCTGGAAACACCATATATTTT. The chain uses TRBV20-1 and TRBJ1-3, with D uncertain. CDR1 is DFQATT, CDR2 SNEGSKA, per germline (reference sequence). CDR3 size: 13 residues.

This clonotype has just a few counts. The CDR3 is CASSLENSRYGYTF. CDR3 bases: TGCGCCAGCAGCTTGGAAAACTCCCGATATGGCTACACCTTC. The V call is TRBV5-1, the J call TRBJ1-2; D not resolved. The V end was cut by 0 bases, the J end by 5 bases, with 11 bases between. The germline V gene has CDR1 SGHRS and CDR2 YFSETQ. The CDR3 is 14 amino acids.

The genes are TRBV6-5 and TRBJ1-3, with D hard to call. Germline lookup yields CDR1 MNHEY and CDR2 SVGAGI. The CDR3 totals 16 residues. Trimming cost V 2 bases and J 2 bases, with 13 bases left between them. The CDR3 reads CASSYEPAMAGNTIYF. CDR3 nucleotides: TGTGCCAGCAGTTACGAACCGGCAATGGCTGGAAACACCATATATTTT.

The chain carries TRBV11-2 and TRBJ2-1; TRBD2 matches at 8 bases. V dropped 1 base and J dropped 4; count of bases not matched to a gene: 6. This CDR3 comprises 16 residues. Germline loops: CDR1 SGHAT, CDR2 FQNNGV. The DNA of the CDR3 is TGTGCCAGCAGCTTAGCGCAGCGGGGGCATTACAATGAGCAGTTCTTC. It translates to CASSLAQRGHYNEQFF.

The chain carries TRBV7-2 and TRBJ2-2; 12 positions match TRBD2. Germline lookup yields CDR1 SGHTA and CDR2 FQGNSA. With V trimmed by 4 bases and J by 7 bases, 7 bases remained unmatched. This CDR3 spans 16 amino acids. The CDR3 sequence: CASSSSGGAWHGELFF. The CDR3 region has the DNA TGTGCCAGCAGCTCTAGCGGGGGGGCTTGGCACGGGGAGCTGTTTTTT.

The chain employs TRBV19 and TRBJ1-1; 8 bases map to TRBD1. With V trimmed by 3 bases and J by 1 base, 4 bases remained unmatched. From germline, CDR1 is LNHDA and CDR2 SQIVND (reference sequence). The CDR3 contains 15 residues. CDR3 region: CASSIPQGANTEAFF. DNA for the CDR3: TGTGCCAGTAGTATCCCTCAGGGGGCGAACACTGAAGCTTTCTTT.

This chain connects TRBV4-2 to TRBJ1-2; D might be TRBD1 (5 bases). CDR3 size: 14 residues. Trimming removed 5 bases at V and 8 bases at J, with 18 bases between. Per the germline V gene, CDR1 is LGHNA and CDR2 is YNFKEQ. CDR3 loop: CASSSPRDPRGYTF. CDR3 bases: TGTGCCAGCAGCTCACCACGGGACCCAAGGGGCTACACCTTC.

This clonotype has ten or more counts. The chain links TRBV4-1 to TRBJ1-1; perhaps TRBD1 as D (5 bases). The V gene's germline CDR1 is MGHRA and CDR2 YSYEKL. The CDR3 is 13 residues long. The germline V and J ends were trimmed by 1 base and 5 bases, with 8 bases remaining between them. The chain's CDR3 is CASSQVGGTEAFF. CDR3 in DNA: TGCGCCAGCAGCCAAGTGGGGGGTACTGAAGCTTTCTTT.